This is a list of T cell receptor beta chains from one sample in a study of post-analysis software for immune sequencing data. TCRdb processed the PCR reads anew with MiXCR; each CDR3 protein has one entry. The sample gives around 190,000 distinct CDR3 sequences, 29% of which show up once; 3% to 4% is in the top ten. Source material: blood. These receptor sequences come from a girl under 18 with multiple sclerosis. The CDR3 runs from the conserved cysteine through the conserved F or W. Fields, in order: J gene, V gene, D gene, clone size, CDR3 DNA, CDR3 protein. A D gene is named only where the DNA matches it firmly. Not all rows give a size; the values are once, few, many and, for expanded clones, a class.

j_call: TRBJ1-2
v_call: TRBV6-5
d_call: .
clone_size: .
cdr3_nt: TGTGCCAGCAGTTACACGAAAGGGTCGGGGGCCCTGACCTTCCCCAATAACTATGGCTACACCTTC
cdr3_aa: CASSYTKGSGALTFPNNYGYTF

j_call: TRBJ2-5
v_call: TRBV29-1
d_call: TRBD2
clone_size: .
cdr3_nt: TGCAGCGTTGAAGGGGCTAGCGGGGGTGAGACCCAGTACTTC
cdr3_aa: CSVEGASGGETQYF

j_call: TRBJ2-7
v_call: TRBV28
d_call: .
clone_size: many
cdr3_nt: TGTGCCAGCAGCCATCGGGCCAACGAGCAGTACTTC
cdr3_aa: CASSHRANEQYF

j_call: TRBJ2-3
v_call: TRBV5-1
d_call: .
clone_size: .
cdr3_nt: TGCGCCAGCAGCCTCCCGGCTAGCCCGGCAGATACGCAGTATTTT
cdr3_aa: CASSLPASPADTQYF

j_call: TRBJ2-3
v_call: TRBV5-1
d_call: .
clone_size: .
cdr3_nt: TGCGCCAGCAACTTGTACGCCGGGACCGCCACAGATACGCAGTATTTT
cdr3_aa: CASNLYAGTATDTQYF

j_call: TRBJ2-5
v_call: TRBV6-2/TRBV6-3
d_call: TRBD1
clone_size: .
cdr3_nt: TGTACCAGCAGTCTCCGGGCCGGACCCCAGGGGGAGCAGTACTTC
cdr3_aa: CTSSLRAGPQGEQYF

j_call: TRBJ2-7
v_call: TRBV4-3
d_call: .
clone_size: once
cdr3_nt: TGCGCCAGCAGCCAAGACCCGGTGGGGCTCTACGAGCAGTACTTC
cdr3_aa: CASSQDPVGLYEQYF

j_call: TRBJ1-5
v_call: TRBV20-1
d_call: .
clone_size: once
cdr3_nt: TGCAGTGCTAGAGCGGCGCACGGACTTTTTCAGCCCCAGCGTTTT
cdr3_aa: CSARAAHGLFQPQRF

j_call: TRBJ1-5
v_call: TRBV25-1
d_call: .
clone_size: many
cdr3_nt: TGTGCCAGCAGGTCGAGGGGGACGAATCAGCCCCAGCATTTT
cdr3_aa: CASRSRGTNQPQHF

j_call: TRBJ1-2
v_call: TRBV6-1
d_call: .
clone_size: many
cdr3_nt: TGTGCCAGCAGTGGAGGTAGTGCGCGACAGGCCCGCGAAGACACCTTC
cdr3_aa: CASSGGSARQAREDTF

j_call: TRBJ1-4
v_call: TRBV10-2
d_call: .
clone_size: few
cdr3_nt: TGCGCCAGCAGTGAGGCTGGGGAGGGGGAAAAACTGTTTTTT
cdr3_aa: CASSEAGEGEKLFF

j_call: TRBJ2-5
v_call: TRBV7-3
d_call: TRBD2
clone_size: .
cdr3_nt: TGTGCCAGCAGCTTAATGGGTAGCGGGGGGCGAGAGACCCAGTACTTC
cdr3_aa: CASSLMGSGGRETQYF

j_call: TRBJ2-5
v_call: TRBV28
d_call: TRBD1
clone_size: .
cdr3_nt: TGTGCCAGCAGTCTCCGTTACTACAGGGGGCGGAAAGAGACCCAGTACTTC
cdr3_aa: CASSLRYYRGRKETQYF

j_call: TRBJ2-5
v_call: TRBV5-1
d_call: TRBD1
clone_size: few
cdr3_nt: TGCGCCAGCGGCCTAGACAGGGGGCCCTACAATGAGCAGTACTTC
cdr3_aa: CASGLDRGPYNEQYF

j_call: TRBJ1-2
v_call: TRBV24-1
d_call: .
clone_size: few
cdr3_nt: TGTGCCACCAGTGATTCCAGGGGCGTGAATGGCTACACCTTC
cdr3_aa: CATSDSRGVNGYTF

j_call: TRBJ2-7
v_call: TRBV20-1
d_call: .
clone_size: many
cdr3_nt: TGCAGTGCTAGGCCTACCTTGGAGCAGTACTTC
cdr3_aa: CSARPTLEQYF

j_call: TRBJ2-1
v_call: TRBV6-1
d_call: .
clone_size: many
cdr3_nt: TGTGCCAGCAGCCGGGACGGCTCCTACAATGAGCAGTTCTTC
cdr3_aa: CASSRDGSYNEQFF